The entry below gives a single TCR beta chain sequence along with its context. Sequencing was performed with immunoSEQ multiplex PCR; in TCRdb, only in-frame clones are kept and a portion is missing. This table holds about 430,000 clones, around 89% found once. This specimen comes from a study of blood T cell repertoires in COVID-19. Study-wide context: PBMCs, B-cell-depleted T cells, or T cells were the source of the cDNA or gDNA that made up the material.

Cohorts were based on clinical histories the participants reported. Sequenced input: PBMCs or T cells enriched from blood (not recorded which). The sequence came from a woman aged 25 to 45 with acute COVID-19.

CDR3 sequence reads: CASSLGASYYEQYF. The CDR3 bases are TGCGCCAGCAGCTTGGGGGCCTCTTACTACGAGCAGTACTTC. The rearrangement uses TRBV5-1 and TRBJ2-7; D is undetermined. CDR1 and CDR2 (germline): SGHRS, YFSETQ. The CDR3 is made up of 14 amino acids. V was trimmed by 0 bases and J by 3 bases, leaving 10 bases between them.